These 31 T cell receptor beta chains share one sample of origin, sequenced in a study of cytomegalovirus exposure and HLA in healthy donors (dated by TCRdb to the late 2010s). Library preparation was by the immunoSEQ multiplex PCR assay. Here the immuneACCESS table is served through TCRdb, limited to in-frame sequences with V and J called. Missing clones are a known gap in these copies; in checked studies unresolved V genes cover under half, and the rest lacks a known reason. Here the sample has 150,000 to 200,000 clones; around 88% occur a single time. The ten largest clones represent more than 1.1% of the sample. What was sequenced was PBMCs. These TCRs come from a woman aged 18-35 years in good health and CMV-seronegative.

This rearrangement joins TRBV7-7 to TRBJ2-5, with D possibly TRBD2 on 5 matching bases. Germline CDR1 and CDR2: SSHAT and FNYEAQ (reference sequence). The length of the CDR3 is 13 residues. With 5 bases removed from V and 2 bases from J, the gap between germline ends came to 9 bases. The CDR3 here is CASSLGIQETQYF. CDR3 bases: TGTGCCAGCAGCCTCGGGATTCAAGAGACCCAGTACTTC.

This clone was observed a handful of times. The V call is TRBV6-4, the J call TRBJ2-3; TRBD2 aligns across 10 bases. In germline, CDR1 is MRHNA, CDR2 SNTAGT. V shed 5 bases and J 2 bases; nucleotides not matched to a gene: 1. The CDR3 covers 14 residues. The CDR3 region has the DNA TGTGCCAGCAGTAGCGGGGGGGCCACAGATACGCAGTATTTT. As protein: CASSSGGATDTQYF.

This chain joins TRBV10-3 and TRBJ1-5, with a weak D call TRBD1 (6 bases). The V end was cut by 1 base, the J end by 4 bases, with 11 bases between. CDR1 and CDR2 from the germline V gene are ENHRY and SYGVKD. This CDR3 region has 15 residues. CDR3 in DNA: TGTGCCATCAGTGAGTTAGGACAGTTAAATCAGCCCCAGCATTTT. It is translated as CAISELGQLNQPQHF.

The chain uses TRBV27 and TRBJ2-7, with 11 bases identical to TRBD1. CDR1 and CDR2 (germline): MNHEY, SMNVEV (reference sequence). This CDR3 region has 14 residues. Germline trimming cut 4 bases from V and 6 bases from J; bases unmatched to any gene: 5. CDR3 nucleotide sequence: TGTGCCAGCAGTTACCGGGACAGGGGGGGCGAGCAGTACTTC. Translation gives CASSYRDRGGEQYF.

The CDR3 sequence is CASSPTGSVQPQHF. Here the CDR3 DNA reads TGTGCCAGCAGCCCTACAGGGTCGGTCCAGCCCCAGCATTTT. The chain uses TRBV27 and TRBJ1-5; tentatively, D is TRBD1 (6 bases). V was shortened by 6 bases and J by 7 bases, with 16 bases between the two germline ends. CDR1 and CDR2 (germline): MNHEY, SMNVEV (reference sequence). CDR3 length equals 14 residues.

This clone was seen more than once but under ten times. The chain links TRBV5-1 to TRBJ1-2; D is possibly TRBD1 (5 bases). Looked up from germline, CDR1 is SGHRS and CDR2 is YFSETQ. V lost 1 base, J lost 3 bases, and 7 bases lay in between. This CDR3 contains 13 residues. CDR3 amino acids: CASSLQQDYGYTF. The CDR3 DNA reads as TGCGCCAGCAGCTTGCAACAGGACTATGGCTACACCTTC.

The chain is built from TRBV6-5 and TRBJ1-5, with 11 bases lining up with TRBD1. The CDR3 loop spans 16 amino acids. The germline gives CDR1 MNHEY, CDR2 SVGAGI. Trimming took 4 bases from V and 4 from J; bases not matched to a gene: 6. The CDR3: CASSSVGQGANQPQHF. As DNA, the CDR3 is TGTGCCAGCAGTTCCGTCGGACAGGGGGCGAATCAGCCCCAGCATTTT.

The rearrangement joins TRBV4-1 to TRBJ1-3; a possible D gene is TRBD1 (5 bases). This CDR3 comprises 16 residues. The germline V gene has CDR1 MGHRA and CDR2 YSYEKL. The germline V and J ends were trimmed by 1 base and 1 base, with 11 bases remaining between them. In DNA form, the CDR3 reads TGCGCCAGCAGCCAAGGTGGCAGGGCGTCTGGAAACACCATATATTTT. Encoded protein: CASSQGGRASGNTIYF.

This clone showed up just a few times. The gene calls are TRBV30 and TRBJ1-4; D not certain. The CDR3 sequence is 12 residues long. Germline CDR1 and CDR2: GTSNPN and SVGIG (reference sequence). Trimming left V 2 bases short and J 5 bases short, with 6 bases between. The CDR3 loop is CAWSNNNEKLFF. DNA of the CDR3: TGTGCCTGGAGTAACAACAATGAAAAACTGTTTTTT.

The V gene is TRBV5-1, the J gene TRBJ2-4; TRBD2 matches 10 bases. The CDR3 covers 18 residues. Germline V lookup: CDR1 SGHRS, CDR2 YFSETQ. The V and J ends lost 4 bases and 0 bases, in that order; junction bases with no gene match: 10. The CDR3 DNA follows: TGCGCCAGCAGCCCAGGACTAGCGGACGCCCTAGCCAAAAACATTCAGTACTTC. Amino acids: CASSPGLADALAKNIQYF.

The chain has TRBV4-1 and TRBJ2-7; TRBD1 agrees at 8 bases. Germline CDR1 and CDR2: MGHRA and YSYEKL. The CDR3 sequence is 19 residues long. V trimming: 0 bases; J trimming: 6 bases; junction bases outside the gene matches: 19. The DNA of the CDR3 is TGCGCCAGCAGCCAAGATCTGAGGAATCAGGGGGCGAGCCCTCGCGAGCAGTACTTC. Its translation is CASSQDLRNQGASPREQYF.

This clone was observed a single time. The V and J genes are TRBV5-1 and TRBJ2-4; 9 nucleotides line up with TRBD2. Germline CDR1 and CDR2: SGHRS and YFSETQ. The CDR3 sequence is 17 residues long. The J segment lost 6 bases and the V segment lost 0 bases, leaving 10 bases of the junction unmatched. The CDR3 here is CASSLEGGGAAVNIQYF. CDR3 nucleotide sequence: TGCGCCAGCAGCTTGGAGGGCGGGGGGGCCGCCGTAAACATTCAGTACTTC.

V and J are TRBV7-2 and TRBJ2-7, with D maybe TRBD1 (7 bases). The CDR3 runs 15 residues. V was pared by 4 bases and J by 5 bases, with 18 bases between. Germline V gene sequence: CDR1 SGHTA, CDR2 FQGNSA. The DNA for the CDR3 is TGTGCCAGCAGCTCCTGGGACAGCCCGGGGGACGAGCAGTACTTC. Translated: CASSSWDSPGDEQYF.

The chain is built from TRBV6-6 and TRBJ1-4; weak D call: TRBD1 (6 bases). V lost 5 bases to trimming and J lost 3 bases, with 13 bases between them. This CDR3 comprises 15 residues. Looked up from germline, CDR1 is MNHNY and CDR2 is SVGAGI (reference sequence). The CDR3 is CASSTWTAPNEKLFF. Here the CDR3 DNA reads TGTGCCAGCAGTACCTGGACAGCCCCTAATGAAAAACTGTTTTTT.

This chain links TRBV10-1 with TRBJ2-3, with 7 positions matching TRBD2. The germline V gene has CDR1 WNHNN and CDR2 SYGVQD (reference sequence). V shed 0 bases, J shed 0 bases, and the junction held 0 bases outside the gene matches. The CDR3 length is 15 residues. The chain's CDR3 is CASSESGGSTDTQYF. The DNA of the CDR3 is TGCGCCAGCAGTGAGTCGGGGGGGAGCACAGATACGCAGTATTTT.

CDR3 sequence reads: CASSLFSGTGDQPQHF. Written as DNA, the CDR3 is TGTGCCAGCAGTTTATTCTCCGGGACAGGCGATCAGCCCCAGCATTTT. The V gene is TRBV27, the J gene TRBJ1-5, with 8 bases lining up with TRBD1. With 1 base clipped from V and 5 bases from J, the junction kept 7 bases outside the gene matches. The germline CDR1 and CDR2 sequences are MNHEY and SMNVEV (reference sequence). This CDR3 has 16 amino acids.

V gene TRBV25-1 combines with J gene TRBJ2-7, with TRBD1 matching 8 bases. This CDR3 has 17 residues. The germline gives CDR1 MGHDK, CDR2 SYGVNS. Trimming cost V 3 bases and J 2 bases; bases outside gene matches: 12. Written as DNA, the CDR3 is TGTGCCAGCAGTGACAGGGGGCGGCTACTGGGTACCTACGAGCAGTACTTC. Amino acids: CASSDRGRLLGTYEQYF.

In this sample, this clone turned up a few times. CDR3 DNA sequence: TGTGCCAGCAGTGGGGGAGGGAGGGGCTTCTCCTACGAGCAGTACTTC. It yields the protein CASSGGGRGFSYEQYF. The chain has TRBV6-1 and TRBJ2-7; 7 nucleotides agree with TRBD2. The J segment lost 0 bases and the V segment lost 4 bases, leaving 9 bases of the junction unmatched. This CDR3 spans 16 amino acids. Germline CDR1 MNHNS, CDR2 SASEGT.

The chain recombines TRBV29-1 with TRBJ1-2; no definite D call. CDR1 SQVTM and CDR2 ANQGSEA come from the germline V gene. This CDR3 is built from 13 residues. Trimming took off 4 bases at V and 4 bases at J, with 13 bases between the two ends. Here the CDR3 reads CSVVGRLTYGYTF. CDR3 DNA: TGCAGCGTTGTTGGCCGACTTACCTATGGCTACACCTTC.

This chain uses TRBV7-2 with TRBJ2-5; 13 positions agree with TRBD2. There are 16 residues in the CDR3. The V gene's germline CDR1 is SGHTA and CDR2 FQGNSA. V shed 4 bases, J shed 5 bases, and the junction held 7 bases outside the gene matches. The CDR3 spells CASSSRLAGGGETQYF. CDR3 DNA: TGTGCCAGCAGCTCCCGACTAGCGGGGGGCGGGGAGACCCAGTACTTC.

The chain combines TRBV7-8 with TRBJ2-7; 9 positions agree with TRBD1. Germline V CDR1 and CDR2: SGHVS, FQNEAQ. CDR3 length: 16 amino acids. V lost 6 bases, J lost 2 bases, and 11 bases stayed unmatched. This CDR3 is CASSLRPGQGTYEQYF. CDR3 nucleotides: TGTGCCAGCAGTCTTCGCCCGGGACAGGGAACCTACGAGCAGTACTTC.

The chain links TRBV7-8 to TRBJ2-3; weak D call: TRBD2 (5 bases). The germline gives CDR1 SGHVS, CDR2 FQNEAQ. The CDR3 is 13 amino acids. Trimming pared 3 bases from V and 6 bases from J, leaving 10 bases between. The CDR3 DNA sequence: TGTGCCAGCAGCTTGTACTCGGGGGATACGCAGTATTTT. This encodes CASSLYSGDTQYF. Based on the CDR3 plus reference TRBV7-8 and TRBJ2-3, the full variable domain is GAGVSQSPRYKVAKRGQDVALRCDPISGHVSLFWYQQALGQGPEFLTYFQNEAQLDKSGLPSDRFFAERPEGSVSTLKIQRTQQEDSAVYLCASSLYSGDTQYFGPGTRLTVL.

The chain links TRBV19 to TRBJ2-7; a possible D gene is TRBD2 (5 bases). This CDR3 is 13 amino acids long. Germline V gene lookup returns CDR1 LNHDA and CDR2 SQIVND (reference sequence). Between the trimmed V and J ends, which lost 6 bases and 1 base, there was a span of 10 bases. The CDR3 loop reads CASRTRGSYEQYF. DNA of the CDR3: TGTGCCAGTAGAACCCGCGGGTCCTACGAGCAGTACTTC.

The rearrangement joins TRBV29-1 to TRBJ2-7; perhaps TRBD1 as D (7 bases). V shed 4 bases and J shed 0 bases, with 22 bases lying between them. Germline CDR1 is SQVTM and CDR2 is ANQGSEA. This CDR3 comprises 17 residues. CDR3 amino acids: CSVGGTVEGRPSYEQYF. The CDR3 DNA is TGCAGCGTTGGCGGGACAGTCGAGGGTCGACCCTCCTACGAGCAGTACTTC.

The chain has TRBV30 and TRBJ1-5; 8 bases are shared with TRBD1. Germline assignment: CDR1 GTSNPN and CDR2 SVGIG (reference sequence). The J segment lost 8 bases and the V segment lost 2 bases, leaving 11 bases of the junction unmatched. CDR3 length: 15 residues. The CDR3 coding sequence is TGTGCCTGGAGTAACGACAGGGGAGATTGGAAGCCCCAGCATTTT. Translation gives CAWSNDRGDWKPQHF.

The V gene is TRBV2, the J gene TRBJ2-1; 15 bases map to TRBD2. CDR1 and CDR2 from the germline V gene are SNHLY and FYNNEI. This CDR3 has 13 amino acids. Losses at the gene ends were 9 bases for V and 7 bases for J; bases not matched to a gene: 1. The CDR3 protein is CARGTSGGNEQFF. The CDR3 region has the DNA TGTGCCAGAGGGACTAGCGGGGGGAATGAGCAGTTCTTC.

This clone was picked up a small number of times. The chain has TRBV7-3 and TRBJ2-1; D is possibly TRBD2 (6 bases). The V end was cut by 0 bases, the J end by 3 bases, with 12 bases between. Germline values: CDR1 SGHTA, CDR2 FQGTGA. The CDR3 covers 16 residues. The CDR3 region is CASSLTGGGYYNEQFF. The CDR3 DNA follows: TGTGCCAGCAGCTTAACCGGGGGTGGCTACTACAATGAGCAGTTCTTC.

The chain joins TRBV28 to TRBJ1-2, with D perhaps matching TRBD1 (6 bases). The CDR3 covers 14 residues. The germline gives CDR1 MDHEN, CDR2 SYDVKM. V lost 5 bases and J lost 8, with 18 bases in between. Here the CDR3 DNA reads TGTGCCAGCAGTATCCGGGACACCTATCGGGGCTACACCTTC. It codes for CASSIRDTYRGYTF.

V gene TRBV5-1 combines with J gene TRBJ2-6, with 7 positions matching TRBD1. Germline trimming cut 4 bases from V and 2 bases from J; bases unmatched to any gene: 3. The CDR3 covers 15 residues. Germline V lookup: CDR1 SGHRS, CDR2 YFSETQ. CDR3 sequence (DNA): TGCGCCAGCAGCCAAGACAGGGCTGGGGCCAACGTCCTGACTTTC. This translates into CASSQDRAGANVLTF.

The V and J genes are TRBV10-2 and TRBJ2-6; 8 nucleotides match TRBD1. V shed 6 bases, J shed 10 bases, and the junction held 11 bases outside the gene matches. This CDR3 is 15 amino acids long. Germline CDR1 reads WSHSY; CDR2 reads SAAADI. CDR3: CASSGPGQDLNVLTF. The CDR3 DNA sequence: TGCGCCAGCAGCGGCCCGGGACAGGATCTAAACGTCCTGACTTTC.

The chain recombines TRBV5-4 with TRBJ2-3, with D tentatively TRBD1 (6 bases). Trimming took 0 bases from V and 0 from J, leaving 8 bases between them. Germline-derived CDR1 and CDR2 are SGHNT and YYREEE (reference sequence). This CDR3 region has 15 residues. The CDR3 region has the DNA TGTGCCAGCAGCTTGGCGACAGGTAGCACAGATACGCAGTATTTT. Translation gives CASSLATGSTDTQYF.